This T cell receptor (beta chain) was sequenced for a study of blood T cell repertoires in COVID-19. With V trimmed by 5 bases and J by 3 bases, 7 bases remained unmatched. CDR1 and CDR2 from the germline V gene are KGHSH and LQKENI. The CDR3 consists of 14 residues. The method was immunoSEQ multiplex PCR; TCRdb's version includes in-frame clones alone and lacks a portion of them. The data show 250,000 to 400,000 clones, roughly nine tenths seen once. Patients at the Seattle site were enrolled during active infection and followed longitudinally. This chain uses TRBV18 with TRBJ2-7, with 7 bases aligning to TRBD1. The sample taken for sequencing was peripheral blood. The clonotype originates from a woman in her twenties or thirties with COVID-19, enrolled during active disease. In DNA form, the CDR3 reads TGTGCCAGCTCAACAATGGACAGGCTCTACGAGCAGTACTTC. Protein: CASSTMDRLYEQYF. Variable domain in full (rest from reference TRBV18 and TRBJ2-7): NAGVMQNPRHLVRRRGQEARLRCSPMKGHSHVYWYRQLPEEGLKFMVYLQKENIIDESGMPKERFSAEFPKEGPSILRIQQVVRGDSAAYFCASSTMDRLYEQYFGPGTRLTVT.